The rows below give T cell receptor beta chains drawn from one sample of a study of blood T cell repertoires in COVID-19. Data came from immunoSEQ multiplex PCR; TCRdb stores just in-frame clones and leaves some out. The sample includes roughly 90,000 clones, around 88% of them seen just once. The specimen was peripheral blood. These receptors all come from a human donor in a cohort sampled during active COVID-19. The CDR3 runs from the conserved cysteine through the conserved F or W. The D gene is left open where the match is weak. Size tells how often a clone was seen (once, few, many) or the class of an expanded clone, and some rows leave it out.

cdr3_aa: CATGSGSYGYTF
cdr3_nt: TGTGCCACCGGATCGGGGTCCTATGGCTACACCTTC
v_call: TRBV7-2
clone_size: .
d_call: .
j_call: TRBJ1-2

cdr3_aa: CAGTGELNTGELFF
cdr3_nt: TGTGCCGGAACGGGGGAGCTGAACACCGGGGAGCTGTTTTTT
v_call: TRBV7-9
clone_size: .
d_call: .
j_call: TRBJ2-2

cdr3_aa: CASSPVTVPSLNEQFF
cdr3_nt: TGTGCCAGCTCACCAGTGACAGTGCCTTCTCTGAATGAGCAGTTCTTC
v_call: TRBV18
clone_size: .
d_call: .
j_call: TRBJ2-1

cdr3_aa: CASSPREADTQYF
cdr3_nt: TGTGCCAGCAGCCCGCGGGAGGCAGATACGCAGTATTTT
v_call: TRBV5-4
clone_size: .
d_call: TRBD2
j_call: TRBJ2-3

cdr3_aa: CATISTGGEQYF
cdr3_nt: TGTGCCACTATCTCGACAGGGGGGGAGCAGTACTTC
v_call: TRBV19
clone_size: .
d_call: TRBD1
j_call: TRBJ2-7

cdr3_aa: CASSDQGLAGGQNTGELFF
cdr3_nt: TGTGCCAGCAGTGACCAGGGACTAGCGGGGGGCCAGAACACCGGGGAGCTGTTTTTT
v_call: TRBV6-4
clone_size: .
d_call: TRBD2
j_call: TRBJ2-2

cdr3_aa: CSVEGQGAPDTQYF
cdr3_nt: TGCAGCGTTGAGGGGCAGGGGGCCCCAGATACGCAGTATTTT
v_call: TRBV29-1
clone_size: .
d_call: TRBD1
j_call: TRBJ2-3

cdr3_aa: CASSSQKNIQYF
cdr3_nt: TGTGCCAGCAGTTCCCAGAAAAACATTCAGTACTTC
v_call: TRBV27
clone_size: .
d_call: .
j_call: TRBJ2-4

cdr3_aa: CASRRHRVSYGYTF
cdr3_nt: TGTGCAAGTCGCCGGCACAGGGTTTCGTATGGCTACACCTTC
v_call: TRBV12-2
clone_size: .
d_call: .
j_call: TRBJ1-2

cdr3_aa: CASSLAGGHWTDTQYF
cdr3_nt: TGTGCCAGCAGCTTGGCGGGGGGGCATTGGACAGATACGCAGTATTTT
v_call: TRBV5-4
clone_size: .
d_call: TRBD2
j_call: TRBJ2-3

cdr3_aa: CASSPVQGRNQPQHF
cdr3_nt: TGTGCCAGCAGCCCCGTCCAGGGGCGGAATCAGCCCCAGCATTTT
v_call: TRBV7-2
clone_size: .
d_call: .
j_call: TRBJ1-5

cdr3_aa: CASSLPLLEQFF
cdr3_nt: TGTGCCAGCAGTCTCCCTCTTCTTGAGCAGTTCTTC
v_call: TRBV12-3/TRBV12-4
clone_size: .
d_call: .
j_call: TRBJ2-1

cdr3_aa: CASSRTRGDIQYF
cdr3_nt: TGTGCCAGCAGCCGTACCAGGGGGGACATTCAGTACTTC
v_call: TRBV6-2/TRBV6-3
clone_size: few
d_call: .
j_call: TRBJ2-4

cdr3_aa: CASSYSEFEQFF
cdr3_nt: TGTGCCAGCAGTTACTCCGAGTTTGAGCAGTTCTTC
v_call: TRBV6-2/TRBV6-3
clone_size: .
d_call: .
j_call: TRBJ2-1

cdr3_aa: CASSIQGGPYEQYF
cdr3_nt: TGTGCCAGCAGCATACAGGGGGGGCCCTACGAGCAGTACTTC
v_call: TRBV7-8
clone_size: once
d_call: .
j_call: TRBJ2-7

cdr3_aa: CASSSYRAENTGELFF
cdr3_nt: TGTGCCAGCAGCTCCTACAGGGCGGAAAACACCGGGGAGCTGTTTTTT
v_call: TRBV3-1/TRBV3-2
clone_size: few
d_call: .
j_call: TRBJ2-2

cdr3_aa: CASSKGLAASTDTQYF
cdr3_nt: TGCGCCAGCAGTAAAGGACTAGCAGCTAGCACAGATACGCAGTATTTT
v_call: TRBV10-1
clone_size: .
d_call: TRBD2
j_call: TRBJ2-3

cdr3_aa: CASLAFDEQFF
cdr3_nt: TGTGCCAGTCTAGCTTTCGATGAGCAGTTCTTC
v_call: TRBV28
clone_size: .
d_call: .
j_call: TRBJ2-1

cdr3_aa: CASSLGLAGSYNEQFF
cdr3_nt: TGTGCCAGTAGTTTAGGACTAGCGGGCTCCTACAATGAGCAGTTCTTC
v_call: TRBV19
clone_size: .
d_call: TRBD2
j_call: TRBJ2-1

cdr3_aa: CASSPPVGGDTQYF
cdr3_nt: TGTGCCAGCAGCCCCCCGGTCGGAGGAGATACGCAGTATTTT
v_call: TRBV5-6
clone_size: .
d_call: .
j_call: TRBJ2-3

cdr3_aa: CASSYAGGPTDTQYF
cdr3_nt: TGTGCCAGCAGTTACGCGGGGGGGCCCACAGATACGCAGTATTTT
v_call: TRBV6-2/TRBV6-3
clone_size: .
d_call: TRBD2
j_call: TRBJ2-3

cdr3_aa: CASSLTGSNEQYF
cdr3_nt: TGTGCCAGCAGCCTCACAGGGTCCAACGAGCAGTACTTC
v_call: TRBV7-3
clone_size: .
d_call: .
j_call: TRBJ2-7

cdr3_aa: CASSVEGTDTQYF
cdr3_nt: TGTGCCAGCAGCGTAGAGGGGACAGATACGCAGTATTTT
v_call: TRBV9
clone_size: .
d_call: .
j_call: TRBJ2-3

cdr3_aa: CASSPRQGPLSGANVLTF
cdr3_nt: TGTGCCAGCAGTCCTCGACAGGGTCCCCTCTCTGGGGCCAACGTCCTGACTTTC
v_call: TRBV28
clone_size: .
d_call: TRBD1
j_call: TRBJ2-6

cdr3_aa: CASSQERETTDTQYF
cdr3_nt: TGTGCCAGCAGCCAAGAGCGGGAAACCACAGATACGCAGTATTTT
v_call: TRBV4-2
clone_size: .
d_call: .
j_call: TRBJ2-3

cdr3_aa: CASSYGAVLDGYTF
cdr3_nt: TGTGCCAGCAGTTACGGGGCAGTTTTGGATGGCTACACCTTC
v_call: TRBV6-2/TRBV6-3
clone_size: .
d_call: .
j_call: TRBJ1-2

cdr3_aa: CASGLAGVNEQFF
cdr3_nt: TGTGCCAGCGGGCTAGCGGGAGTCAATGAGCAGTTCTTC
v_call: TRBV7-3
clone_size: once
d_call: TRBD2
j_call: TRBJ2-1

cdr3_aa: CASSYRSQGALNYGYTF
cdr3_nt: TGTGCCAGCAGTTACCGATCTCAGGGGGCGCTGAACTATGGCTACACCTTC
v_call: TRBV27
clone_size: .
d_call: TRBD1
j_call: TRBJ1-2

cdr3_aa: CASSQPGQGLFEQYF
cdr3_nt: TGCGCCAGCAGTCAACCGGGACAGGGTTTATTCGAGCAGTACTTC
v_call: TRBV23-1
clone_size: .
d_call: TRBD1
j_call: TRBJ2-7

cdr3_aa: CASSYLLDSYGYTF
cdr3_nt: TGTGCCAGCAGTTACCTGCTAGATTCGTATGGCTACACCTTC
v_call: TRBV6-2/TRBV6-3
clone_size: .
d_call: .
j_call: TRBJ1-2

cdr3_aa: CASSLVAGGPPETQYF
cdr3_nt: TGCGCCAGCAGCTTGGTGGCGGGGGGGCCACCGGAGACCCAGTACTTC
v_call: TRBV5-1
clone_size: .
d_call: TRBD2
j_call: TRBJ2-5

cdr3_aa: CAWSPGLDGGYTF
cdr3_nt: TGTGCCTGGAGCCCTGGGCTTGACGGTGGCTACACCTTC
v_call: TRBV30
clone_size: .
d_call: .
j_call: TRBJ1-2

cdr3_aa: CASSPGQGNTGELFF
cdr3_nt: TGTGCCAGCAGTCCGGGACAGGGGAACACCGGGGAGCTGTTTTTT
v_call: TRBV11-2
clone_size: .
d_call: TRBD1
j_call: TRBJ2-2

cdr3_aa: CASSQVAGVRQGGNEQFF
cdr3_nt: TGCGCCAGCAGCCAAGTTGCAGGGGTGAGACAGGGGGGGAATGAGCAGTTCTTC
v_call: TRBV4-3
clone_size: .
d_call: TRBD1
j_call: TRBJ2-1

cdr3_aa: CASSPRAGQGYGYTF
cdr3_nt: TGTGCCAGCAGCCCCCGCGCGGGACAGGGCTATGGCTACACCTTC
v_call: TRBV7-2
clone_size: .
d_call: TRBD1
j_call: TRBJ1-2

cdr3_aa: CASSTGDRGNTEAFF
cdr3_nt: TGTGCCAGCAGTACAGGGGACAGGGGAAACACTGAAGCTTTCTTT
v_call: TRBV28
clone_size: .
d_call: TRBD1
j_call: TRBJ1-1

cdr3_aa: CASSLTTGQYF
cdr3_nt: TGTGCCAGCAGTTTGACGACAGGGCAGTATTTT
v_call: TRBV12-3/TRBV12-4
clone_size: .
d_call: .
j_call: TRBJ2-3

cdr3_aa: CATSSARGEYQFF
cdr3_nt: TGTGCCACCAGCAGCGCCCGGGGAGAGTACCAGTTCTTC
v_call: TRBV15
clone_size: .
d_call: .
j_call: TRBJ2-1

cdr3_aa: CASSSPLAGANEQYF
cdr3_nt: TGTGCCAGCAGTTCACCTCTAGCGGGAGCCAACGAGCAGTACTTC
v_call: TRBV27
clone_size: .
d_call: TRBD2
j_call: TRBJ2-7

cdr3_aa: CASSEIDSLPTDTQYF
cdr3_nt: TGTGCCAGCAGTGAAATTGACAGTTTACCCACAGATACGCAGTATTTT
v_call: TRBV6-1
clone_size: few
d_call: .
j_call: TRBJ2-3

cdr3_aa: CSADGESSTDTQYF
cdr3_nt: TGCAGCGCCGACGGGGAGTCTAGCACAGATACGCAGTATTTT
v_call: TRBV29-1
clone_size: once
d_call: .
j_call: TRBJ2-3

cdr3_aa: CASSLEWAGAYEQYF
cdr3_nt: TGTGCCAGCAGCTTAGAATGGGCAGGGGCCTACGAGCAGTACTTC
v_call: TRBV7-9
clone_size: .
d_call: .
j_call: TRBJ2-7

cdr3_aa: CASSLTSTDTQYF
cdr3_nt: TGTGCCAGCAGCTTAACTAGCACAGATACGCAGTATTTT
v_call: TRBV11-2
clone_size: .
d_call: .
j_call: TRBJ2-3

cdr3_aa: CSVDREGGEAFF
cdr3_nt: TGCAGCGTTGATAGGGAGGGGGGTGAAGCTTTCTTT
v_call: TRBV29-1
clone_size: once
d_call: .
j_call: TRBJ1-1

cdr3_aa: CAISESQGPSMFF
cdr3_nt: TGTGCCATCAGTGAATCACAGGGCCCCTCAATGTTCTTC
v_call: TRBV10-3
clone_size: .
d_call: .
j_call: TRBJ2-1

cdr3_aa: CASSRLAGDGGELFF
cdr3_nt: TGTGCCAGCAGTAGACTAGCGGGAGACGGCGGGGAGCTGTTTTTT
v_call: TRBV6-5
clone_size: few
d_call: TRBD2
j_call: TRBJ2-2

cdr3_aa: CASGSIPVYNEQFF
cdr3_nt: TGTGCTAGTGGTTCCATTCCGGTTTACAATGAGCAGTTCTTC
v_call: TRBV12-5
clone_size: .
d_call: .
j_call: TRBJ2-1

cdr3_aa: CASSLDRDSSSYNEQFF
cdr3_nt: TGTGCCAGCAGCTTAGATCGGGACAGCAGCTCCTACAATGAGCAGTTCTTC
v_call: TRBV11-3
clone_size: .
d_call: TRBD1
j_call: TRBJ2-1

cdr3_aa: CASRGQGSSGELFF
cdr3_nt: TGCGCCAGCAGGGGACAGGGTTCGAGCGGGGAGCTGTTTTTT
v_call: TRBV4-3
clone_size: .
d_call: TRBD1
j_call: TRBJ2-2

cdr3_aa: CASSLTSGRILQETQYF
cdr3_nt: TGTGCCAGTAGCCTGACTAGCGGGAGGATTCTCCAAGAGACCCAGTACTTC
v_call: TRBV19
clone_size: .
d_call: TRBD2
j_call: TRBJ2-5

cdr3_aa: CASTYLAGSYEQYF
cdr3_nt: TGCGCCAGCACCTACCTAGCAGGAAGTTACGAGCAGTACTTC
v_call: TRBV5-1
clone_size: .
d_call: .
j_call: TRBJ2-7

cdr3_aa: CASSPSGGWETQYF
cdr3_nt: TGTGCCAGCAGCCCCAGCGGGGGTTGGGAGACCCAGTACTTC
v_call: TRBV7-2
clone_size: .
d_call: TRBD2
j_call: TRBJ2-5